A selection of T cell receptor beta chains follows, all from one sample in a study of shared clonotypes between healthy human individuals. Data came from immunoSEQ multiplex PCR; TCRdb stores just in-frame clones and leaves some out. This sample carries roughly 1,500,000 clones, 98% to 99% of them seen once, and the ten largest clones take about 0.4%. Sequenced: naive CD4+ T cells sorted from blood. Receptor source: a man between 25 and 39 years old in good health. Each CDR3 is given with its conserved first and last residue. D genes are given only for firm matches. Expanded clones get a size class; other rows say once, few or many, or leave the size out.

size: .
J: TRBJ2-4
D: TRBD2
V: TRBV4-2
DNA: TGTGCCAGCAGCCAAGACCTTAGCGGGAGAGGGGCCAAAAACATTCAGTACTTC
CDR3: CASSQDLSGRGAKNIQYF

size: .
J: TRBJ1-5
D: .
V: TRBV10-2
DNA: TGCGCCAGCAGTGATAAACGATGGACCGCCGGGGGCAATCAGCCCCAGCATTTT
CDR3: CASSDKRWTAGGNQPQHF

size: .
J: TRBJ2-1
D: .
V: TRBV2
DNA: TGTGCCAGCAGTGGGCAGGGCTCCTACAATGAGCAGTTCTTC
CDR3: CASSGQGSYNEQFF

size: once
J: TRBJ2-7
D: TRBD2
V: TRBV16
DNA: TGTGCCAGCAGTCTAACTCCCAGCGGGACTTACGAGCAGTACTTC
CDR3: CASSLTPSGTYEQYF

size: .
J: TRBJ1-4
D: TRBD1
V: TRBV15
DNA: TGTGCCACCAGCAGAGTGACAGGGGCCAATAATGAAAAACTGTTTTTT
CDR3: CATSRVTGANNEKLFF

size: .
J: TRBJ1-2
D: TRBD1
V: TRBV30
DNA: TGTGCCTGGAGTATAAGACAGGGGGCCTGGTTGAACTATGGCTACACCTTC
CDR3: CAWSIRQGAWLNYGYTF

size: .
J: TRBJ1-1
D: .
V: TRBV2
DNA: TGTGCCAGCAGGAGGACATTGAACACTGAAGCTTTCTTT
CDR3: CASRRTLNTEAFF

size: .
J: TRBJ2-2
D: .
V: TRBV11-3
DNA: TGTGCCAGCAGCTTAGATAGGATTGGGGCCGGGGAGCTGTTTTTT
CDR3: CASSLDRIGAGELFF

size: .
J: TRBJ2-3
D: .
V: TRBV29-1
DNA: TGCAGCGAGGGACCCCCAGGCACAGATACGCAGTATTTT
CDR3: CSEGPPGTDTQYF

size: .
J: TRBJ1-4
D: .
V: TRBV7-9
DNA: TGTGCCAGCAGCCGAGCCCCCTATGGACAGTATAATGAAAAACTGTTTTTT
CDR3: CASSRAPYGQYNEKLFF

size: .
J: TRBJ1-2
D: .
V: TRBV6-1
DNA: TGTGCCAGCACCCGGACGGCCTATGGCTACACCTTC
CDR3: CASTRTAYGYTF

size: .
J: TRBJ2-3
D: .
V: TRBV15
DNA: TGTGCCACCAGCAGACGTTCCACAGATACGCAGTATTTT
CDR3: CATSRRSTDTQYF

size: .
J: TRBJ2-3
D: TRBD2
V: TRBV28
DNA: TGTGCCAGCAGTTCACTAGCGGGGTACGGACCCACAGATACGCAGTATTTT
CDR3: CASSSLAGYGPTDTQYF

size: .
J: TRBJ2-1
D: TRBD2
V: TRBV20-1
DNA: TGCAGTGCTACCGGGGGGAATGAGCAGTTCTTC
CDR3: CSATGGNEQFF

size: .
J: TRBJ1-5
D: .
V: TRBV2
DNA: TGTGCCAGCAAGGAGGGGTATAGCAATCAGCCCCAGCATTTT
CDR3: CASKEGYSNQPQHF

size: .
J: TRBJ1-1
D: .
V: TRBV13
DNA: TGTGCCAGCAGCTTAGGCACTGAAGCTTTCTTT
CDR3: CASSLGTEAFF

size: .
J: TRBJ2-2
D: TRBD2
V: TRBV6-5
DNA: TGTGCCAGCAGTTATTGGCGGGAGGGCCTCACCGGGGAGCTGTTTTTT
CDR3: CASSYWREGLTGELFF